The 25 T cell receptor beta chains below were found in one sample sequenced in a study of CD8 T cells in ankylosing spondylitis. Study conclusions and caveats: Blood of patients with ankylosing spondylitis appeared to be characterized by a TCR beta motif of roughly eight highly homologous variants.

Their antigens are not known. MiXCR, run by TCRdb on the 5' RACE reads, gives a single entry per CDR3 protein. The data hold approximately 300,000 distinct CDR3 sequences, with roughly 8% observed a single time. The sequenced sample consisted of blood, either unsorted or a sorted T cell fraction (not recorded which). Every receptor here comes from a male donor with ankylosing spondylitis.

The gene calls are TRBV14 and TRBJ2-7; D is uncertain. Germline assignment: CDR1 SGHDN and CDR2 FVKESK. The V end was cut by 2 bases, the J end by 6 bases, with 11 bases between. The CDR3 is made up of 13 amino acids. CDR3 sequence reads: CASSQRVRSEQYF. The CDR3 DNA reads TGTGCCAGCAGCCAAAGAGTAAGAAGCGAGCAGTACTTC. The full variable domain, rest sourced from reference TRBV14 and TRBJ2-7, is EAGVTQFPSHSVIEKGQTVTLRCDPISGHDNLYWYRRVMGKEIKFLLHFVKESKQDESGMPNNRFLAERTGGTYSTLKVQPAELEDSGVYFCASSQRVRSEQYFGPGTRLTVT.

The chain carries TRBV5-1 and TRBJ1-1; D is unresolved. There are 15 residues in the CDR3. Per germline, CDR1 SGHRS and CDR2 YFSETQ. V lost 2 bases, J lost 4 bases, and 15 bases lay in between. CDR3 coding DNA: TGCGCCAGCAGCTTAGGCCCTTCTGGGAGCACTGAAGCTTTCTTT. Translated: CASSLGPSGSTEAFF.

This clonotype has at least ten counts. This rearrangement joins TRBV10-3 to TRBJ2-1; D perhaps matches TRBD2 (6 bases). Trimming pared 6 bases from V and 7 bases from J, leaving 13 bases between. Germline CDR1 and CDR2: ENHRY and SYGVKD. This CDR3 is 13 amino acids long. CDR3 region: CAIRREDQNEQFF. CDR3 nucleotide sequence: TGTGCCATCAGGAGGGAGGACCAAAATGAGCAGTTCTTC.

In DNA, the CDR3 is TGTGCCAGCGGTCCCAGGGGTGGAGAGACCCAGTACTTC. This encodes CASGPRGGETQYF. The chain links TRBV7-9 to TRBJ2-5; a possible D gene is TRBD1 (6 bases). Germline V lookup: CDR1 SEHNR, CDR2 FQNEAQ (reference sequence). This CDR3 has 13 amino acids. V was clipped by 8 bases and J by 4 bases, with 14 bases between them.

The V call is TRBV18, the J call TRBJ2-2, with 7 bases that match TRBD1. The germline V gene has CDR1 KGHSH and CDR2 LQKENI. This CDR3 has 17 amino acids. V dropped 3 bases and J dropped 4; count of bases not matched to a gene: 11. CDR3 protein: CASSPRPAGDSTGELFF. DNA for the CDR3: TGTGCCAGCTCACCTAGACCGGCAGGGGACAGCACCGGGGAGCTGTTTTTT. The variable domain in full, completed from reference TRBV18 and TRBJ2-2, reads NAGVMQNPRHLVRRRGQEARLRCSPMKGHSHVYWYRQLPEEGLKFMVYLQKENIIDESGMPKERFSAEFPKEGPSILRIQQVVRGDSAAYFCASSPRPAGDSTGELFFGEGSRLTVL.

The V and J genes are TRBV5-1 and TRBJ1-1, with D perhaps TRBD1 (5 bases). The V end was cut by 4 bases, the J end by 0 bases, with 10 bases between. CDR1 is SGHRS, CDR2 YFSETQ, per germline. CDR3 length: 14 amino acids. The CDR3 loop reads CASSPGTLNTEAFF. As DNA, the CDR3 is TGCGCCAGCAGCCCCGGGACCCTGAACACTGAAGCTTTCTTT.

V usage is TRBV20-1 and J usage is TRBJ1-6, with TRBD1 as a possible D gene (5 bases). V lost 2 bases to trimming and J lost 4 bases, with 12 bases between them. The germline CDR1 and CDR2 sequences are DFQATT and SNEGSKA (reference sequence). This CDR3 is built from 15 residues. The CDR3 spells CSARKTEFYNSPLHF. CDR3 DNA sequence: TGCAGTGCTAGAAAGACAGAGTTTTATAATTCACCCCTCCACTTT.

This clonotype was observed a few times. J is TRBJ2-5 and V is TRBV3-1; 10 positions match TRBD2. V was clipped by 1 base and J by 4 bases; unmatched bases: 9. Germline CDR1 LGHDT, CDR2 YNNKEL (reference sequence). The CDR3 sequence is 17 residues long. In DNA, the CDR3 is TGTGCCAGCAGCCAAGGATCTAGCGGGAGTGGTGGAGAGACCCAGTACTTC. It yields the protein CASSQGSSGSGGETQYF.

In this sample, this clonotype turned up many times. The chain joins TRBV25-1 to TRBJ2-5; possibly TRBD1 for D (6 bases). The CDR3 loop spans 17 amino acids. Looked up from germline, CDR1 is MGHDK and CDR2 is SYGVNS. Trimming pared 6 bases from V and 3 bases from J, leaving 23 bases between. CDR3 region: CASRDSLGIWNKETQYF. In DNA, the CDR3 is TGTGCCAGCAGGGACAGCCTCGGGATCTGGAATAAAGAGACCCAGTACTTC.

In its sample, this clonotype was seen many times. This rearrangement joins TRBV18 to TRBJ2-7, with 7 bases matching TRBD1. Germline CDR1 reads KGHSH; CDR2 reads LQKENI. The CDR3 length is 13 residues. The J segment lost 6 bases and the V segment lost 4 bases, leaving 6 bases of the junction unmatched. CDR3 sequence reads: CASSLSGGSEQYF. The DNA for the CDR3 is TGTGCCAGCTCACTGTCAGGGGGTAGCGAGCAGTACTTC.

The CDR3 nucleotides read TGCGCCAGCAGCCCTCTAGGGCCGGGGAACACTGAAGCTTTCTTT. Protein product: CASSPLGPGNTEAFF. The V gene is TRBV5-1, the J gene TRBJ1-1; D is unresolved. CDR3 size: 15 residues. CDR1 is SGHRS and CDR2 is YFSETQ in the germline V gene. The V gene lost 4 bases and the J gene lost 1 base, with 14 bases spanning the gap.

J is TRBJ1-5 and V is TRBV5-5; D remains ambiguous. The V end lost 6 bases, the J end lost 7 bases, and 8 bases lay between the germline ends. This CDR3 has 11 residues. Germline V gene data show CDR1 as SGHKS and CDR2 as YYEKEE (reference sequence). The CDR3 sequence: CASITIQPQHF. CDR3 nucleotide sequence: TGTGCCAGCATTACGATCCAGCCCCAGCATTTT.

This clonotype was counted at least ten times. This rearrangement joins TRBV12-3 or TRBV12-4 to TRBJ1-1; D ambiguous. V shed 0 bases and J shed 8 bases, with 10 bases lying between them. The CDR3 covers 13 residues. In DNA, the CDR3 is TGTGCCAGCAGTTTAGCGCAAGGTAGCGAAGCTTTCTTT. Encoded protein: CASSLAQGSEAFF.

In this sample, this clonotype turned up many times. The chain uses TRBV11-2 and TRBJ2-2; no definite D call. The CDR3 consists of 14 residues. V was pared by 0 bases and J by 6 bases, with 8 bases between. Germline CDR1 is SGHAT and CDR2 is FQNNGV. CDR3 sequence (DNA): TGTGCCAGCAGCTTAGATAGGTTATCCGGGGAGCTGTTTTTT. Translation: CASSLDRLSGELFF.

This clonotype was seen at least ten times. The chain has TRBV20-1 and TRBJ2-3; TRBD2 might be the D (6 bases). The CDR3 runs 14 residues. Germline values: CDR1 DFQATT, CDR2 SNEGSKA (reference sequence). Trimming pared 5 bases from V and 0 bases from J, leaving 12 bases between. The CDR3 region has the DNA TGCAGTGCTCTCCTAGCGACTAGCACAGATACGCAGTATTTT. As protein: CSALLATSTDTQYF.

This clonotype was seen more than once but under ten times. The chain couples TRBV28 to TRBJ1-2; TRBD1 matches at 9 bases. CDR3 length: 15 residues. From germline, CDR1 is MDHEN and CDR2 SYDVKM. With V trimmed by 5 bases and J by 5 bases, 9 bases remained unmatched. CDR3 nucleotide sequence: TGTGCCAGCAGTGGTCCCGGGACAGGGATGTATGGCTACACCTTC. It codes for CASSGPGTGMYGYTF.

This clonotype was seen a handful of times. The chain joins TRBV11-3 to TRBJ2-1, with TRBD2 identical over 7 bases. V shed 3 bases, J shed 7 bases, and the junction held 6 bases outside the gene matches. Germline V gives CDR1 SGHNT, CDR2 YENEEA. This CDR3 comprises 14 residues. The CDR3 DNA follows: TGTGCCAGCAGCTTGGTAGCGGGTGGGAATGAGCAGTTCTTC. Amino acids: CASSLVAGGNEQFF.

In this sample, this clonotype turned up a few times. V and J are TRBV5-6 and TRBJ2-1; 9 bases align to TRBD2. With 4 bases clipped from V and 3 bases from J, the junction kept 8 bases outside the gene matches. There are 16 residues in the CDR3. Germline V gives CDR1 SGHDT, CDR2 YYEEEE. The DNA of the CDR3 is TGTGCCAGCAGCGGTGGGCTAGCGGGAATCTACAATGAGCAGTTCTTC. Translated, it gives CASSGGLAGIYNEQFF.

This clonotype showed up many times. This chain links TRBV7-2 with TRBJ2-2; 11 positions agree with TRBD2. The CDR3 loop spans 15 amino acids. Unmatched junction bases numbered 3, after V lost 6 bases and J lost 3 bases. Germline-derived CDR1 and CDR2 are SGHTA and FQGNSA. Written as DNA, the CDR3 is TGTGCCAGCAGGGGGACTAGCGGCGACACCGGGGAGCTGTTTTTT. As protein: CASRGTSGDTGELFF.

In its sample, this clonotype was seen a few times. CDR3 in DNA: TGTGCCAGCCAGGGTCTGAGCTCCTACAATGAGCAGTTCTTC. Encoded protein: CASQGLSSYNEQFF. This chain connects TRBV28 to TRBJ2-1; D is perhaps TRBD1 (5 bases). Germline V gene lookup returns CDR1 MDHEN and CDR2 SYDVKM. CDR3 length equals 14 residues. V dropped 8 bases and J dropped 0 bases, with 11 bases sitting between them.

Ten or more counts support this clonotype. The chain recombines TRBV7-6 with TRBJ2-1; 9 bases align to TRBD1. The trim removed 8 bases at V and 7 bases at J, leaving 6 bases unmatched. In germline, CDR1 is SGHVS, CDR2 FNYEAQ. The CDR3 loop spans 13 amino acids. CDR3 region: CASSTDRGNEQFF. The CDR3 nucleotides read TGTGCCAGCTCAACGGACAGGGGTAATGAGCAGTTCTTC.

This clonotype was counted only a few times. This chain links TRBV20-1 with TRBJ2-1; 8 positions agree with TRBD2. The germline CDR1 and CDR2 sequences are DFQATT and SNEGSKA (reference sequence). The CDR3 is made up of 13 amino acids. J gave up 4 bases and V 5 bases, and 4 bases lay outside the gene matches. CDR3 sequence (DNA): TGCAGTGCTGCGGGACTAGGATACAATGAGCAGTTCTTC. Translation: CSAAGLGYNEQFF.

The sample holds a few counts of this clonotype. The gene calls are TRBV5-1 and TRBJ2-1, with D unresolved. The germline V gene encodes CDR1 SGHRS and CDR2 YFSETQ. Trimming shortened V by 5 bases and J by 5 bases, and 8 bases separated the two germline ends. The CDR3 covers 12 residues. The CDR3 sequence: CASSIGDNEQFF. The CDR3 DNA is TGCGCCAGCAGTATCGGCGACAATGAGCAGTTCTTC.

The chain employs TRBV29-1 and TRBJ2-1, with TRBD2 matching 11 bases. The CDR3 is 16 residues long. V gave up 2 bases and J gave up 9 bases; unmatched junction bases: 12. Germline V gene sequence: CDR1 SQVTM, CDR2 ANQGSEA. For the CDR3, the DNA is TGCAGCGTTGAACTAGCGGGAGGCCAAGGGGTGAGTGAGCAGTTCTTC. Residues: CSVELAGGQGVSEQFF.

This clonotype was seen a few times. The chain links TRBV25-1 to TRBJ1-4; no reliable D call. V lost 0 bases, J lost 5 bases, and 10 bases lay in between. The CDR3 has 15 residues. Germline loops: CDR1 MGHDK, CDR2 SYGVNS. The CDR3 spells CASSEYSRRNEKLFF. The CDR3 DNA reads TGTGCCAGCAGTGAATATAGCAGGAGAAATGAAAAACTGTTTTTT.